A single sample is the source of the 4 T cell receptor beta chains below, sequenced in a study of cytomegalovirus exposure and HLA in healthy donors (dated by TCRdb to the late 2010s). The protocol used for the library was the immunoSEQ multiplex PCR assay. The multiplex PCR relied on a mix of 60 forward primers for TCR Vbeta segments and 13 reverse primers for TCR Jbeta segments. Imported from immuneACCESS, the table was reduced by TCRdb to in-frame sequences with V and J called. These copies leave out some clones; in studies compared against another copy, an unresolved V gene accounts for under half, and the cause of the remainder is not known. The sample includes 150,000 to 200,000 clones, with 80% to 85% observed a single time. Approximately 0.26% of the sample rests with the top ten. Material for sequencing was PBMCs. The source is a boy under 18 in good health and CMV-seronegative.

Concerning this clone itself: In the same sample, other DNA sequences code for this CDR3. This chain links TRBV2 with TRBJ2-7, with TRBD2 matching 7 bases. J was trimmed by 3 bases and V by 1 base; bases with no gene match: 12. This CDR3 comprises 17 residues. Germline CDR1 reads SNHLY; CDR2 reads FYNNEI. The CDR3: CASSEDQAWTSLYEQYF. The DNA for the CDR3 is TGTGCCAGCAGTGAAGATCAGGCATGGACTAGTCTCTACGAGCAGTACTTC.

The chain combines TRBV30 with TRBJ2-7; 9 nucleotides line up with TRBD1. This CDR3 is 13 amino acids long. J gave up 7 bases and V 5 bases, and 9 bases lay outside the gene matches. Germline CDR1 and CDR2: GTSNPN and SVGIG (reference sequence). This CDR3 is CAWCSGTGFEQYF. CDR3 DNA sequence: TGTGCCTGGTGCTCCGGGACAGGGTTTGAGCAGTACTTC.

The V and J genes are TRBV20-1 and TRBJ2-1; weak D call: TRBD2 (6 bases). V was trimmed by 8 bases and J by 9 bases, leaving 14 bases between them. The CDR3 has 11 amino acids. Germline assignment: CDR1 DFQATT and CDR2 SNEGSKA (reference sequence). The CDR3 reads CSSSASVEQFF. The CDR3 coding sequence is TGCAGTTCCTCCGCTAGCGTTGAGCAGTTCTTC.

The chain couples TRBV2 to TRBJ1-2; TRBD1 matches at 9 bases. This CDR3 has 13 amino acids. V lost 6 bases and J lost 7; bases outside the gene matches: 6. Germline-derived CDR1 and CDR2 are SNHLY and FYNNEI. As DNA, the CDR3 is TGTGCCAGCAGGGACAGGGGAGAGGTTGGCTACACCTTC. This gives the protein CASRDRGEVGYTF.